A selection of T cell receptor beta chains follows, all from one sample in a study of blood T cell repertoires in COVID-19. The repertoire was sequenced with immunoSEQ multiplex PCR; TCRdb's copy has only in-frame clones and lacks some. The sample lists roughly 500,000 clones, roughly nine tenths occurring once. The sample taken for sequencing was PBMCs or T cells enriched from blood (not recorded which). The origin of the receptors is a woman in her sixties who had recovered from COVID-19. The CDR3 runs from the conserved cysteine through the conserved F or W. D genes are given only for firm matches. Clone size is not always given. Where it is, it says once, few, many or a class for expanded clones.

TGTGCCAGCAGCCAAAGTATGGCAGACATAACGAACACCGGGGAGCTGTTTTTT,CASSQSMADITNTGELFF,once,-,TRBV5-4,TRBJ2-2
TGTGCCAGCAGCGCCCCTCCGGGAAAACTGTTTTTT,CASSAPPGKLFF,-,-,TRBV25-1,TRBJ1-4
TGTGCCAGCAGCGTAGCCGGGGGGGCAGATACGCAGTATTTT,CASSVAGGADTQYF,-,TRBD2,TRBV9,TRBJ2-3
TGTGCCAGCAGTTTATTTGGGAGGGGCGCCGGGAATTCACCCCTCCACTTT,CASSLFGRGAGNSPLHF,-,-,TRBV7-2,TRBJ1-6
TGCAGCGTTGAAGCCTTCCCGGGACTTAACTATGGCTACACCTTC,CSVEAFPGLNYGYTF,-,-,TRBV29-1,TRBJ1-2
TGTGCCTGGAGCTCGACAGGGGGTTCCTACGAGCAGTACTTC,CAWSSTGGSYEQYF,-,TRBD1,TRBV30,TRBJ2-7
TGTGCCAGCAGTCCCGGACAGGGGGGGAAGGCTTTCTTT,CASSPGQGGKAFF,-,TRBD1,TRBV2,TRBJ1-1
TGTGCCAGTACCGGACAGGCCCTCCTGAACACTGAAGCTTTCTTT,CASTGQALLNTEAFF,-,TRBD1,TRBV6-5,TRBJ1-1
TGTGCCAGCAGCTTGTCCGGGGGTATGACTGAAGCTTTCTTT,CASSLSGGMTEAFF,once,-,TRBV5-4,TRBJ1-1
TGTGCCAGTAGGACAGGGGGATCCAGTACCGGGGAGCTGTTTTTT,CASRTGGSSTGELFF,-,TRBD1,TRBV19,TRBJ2-2
TGTGCCAGCAGCCTGCTAAATCAGCCCCAGCATTTT,CASSLLNQPQHF,few,-,TRBV5-4,TRBJ1-5
TGTGCCAGCAGCTTATTCGGCGGGGAGGCAGATACGCAGTATTTT,CASSLFGGEADTQYF,-,-,TRBV7-8,TRBJ2-3
TGTGCCAGCAGCTTGCGGGGAACCTACGAGCAGTACTTC,CASSLRGTYEQYF,-,-,TRBV5-8,TRBJ2-7
TGTGCCAGCAGGATTCACAGGGATGGAAACACCATATATTTT,CASRIHRDGNTIYF,-,-,TRBV6-5,TRBJ1-3
TGCAGCCTCTCCCCCCGGGACAGATACACAGATACGCAGTATTTT,CSLSPRDRYTDTQYF,-,TRBD1,TRBV29-1,TRBJ2-3
TGTGCCAGCAGTTTCTCGACAGGGGGGAATAATTCACCCCTCCACTTT,CASSFSTGGNNSPLHF,-,TRBD1,TRBV2,TRBJ1-6
TGTGCCAGCTCAAGCCAGGGAGGCACCGGGGAGCTGTTTTTT,CASSSQGGTGELFF,-,-,TRBV6-4,TRBJ2-2
TGTGCCAGCAGTCGGGGAACAGGGGGCTTCTATGGCTACACCTTC,CASSRGTGGFYGYTF,few,TRBD1,TRBV2,TRBJ1-2
TGTGCCAGCAGCGGTCCTGGGGCAGGGGTATCCTACAATGAGCAGTTCTTC,CASSGPGAGVSYNEQFF,many,-,TRBV7-9,TRBJ2-1
TGTGCCAGCTCACCGAACAGGGGGAACTATGAAAAACTGTTTTTT,CASSPNRGNYEKLFF,-,TRBD1,TRBV18,TRBJ1-4
TGTGCCAGCTCACCACCGGAGATGCGCACAGATACGCAGTATTTT,CASSPPEMRTDTQYF,-,-,TRBV18,TRBJ2-3
TGTGCCAGCAGTTCCAGGGTTAGCAAGTCACCCCTCCACTTT,CASSSRVSKSPLHF,once,-,TRBV27,TRBJ1-6